This entry is about one TCR beta chain. Germline V lookup: CDR1 SGHAT, CDR2 FQNNGV. This CDR3 is 13 amino acids long. The germline V and J ends were trimmed by 8 bases and 4 bases, with 15 bases remaining between them. Authors' data handling: From reference gene primer amplification, estimates of nucleated cell counts were derived. Measured with immunoSEQ multiplex PCR; TCRdb has only the in-frame clones, and not every one. D and trimming come from the DNA, and the V and J calls and clone size come from that table. Of 90,000 to 100,000 clones in the sample, 84% were seen once. The data belong to a study of blood T cell repertoires in COVID-19. Study-wide background: Some COVID-19 samples were acute and others convalescent; all came from the United States, Italy and Spain. PBMCs, B-cell-depleted T cells, or T cells were the source of the cDNA or gDNA that made up the material.

Sequencing was carried out using peripheral blood. The rearrangement uses TRBV11-2 and TRBJ2-7; D perhaps matches TRBD2 (5 bases). The origin of this receptor is a man in his sixties with acute or convalescent COVID-19. For the CDR3, the DNA is TGTGCCAGCTCCGGGGTCCTGGGGTACGAGCAGTACTTC. It translates to CASSGVLGYEQYF.